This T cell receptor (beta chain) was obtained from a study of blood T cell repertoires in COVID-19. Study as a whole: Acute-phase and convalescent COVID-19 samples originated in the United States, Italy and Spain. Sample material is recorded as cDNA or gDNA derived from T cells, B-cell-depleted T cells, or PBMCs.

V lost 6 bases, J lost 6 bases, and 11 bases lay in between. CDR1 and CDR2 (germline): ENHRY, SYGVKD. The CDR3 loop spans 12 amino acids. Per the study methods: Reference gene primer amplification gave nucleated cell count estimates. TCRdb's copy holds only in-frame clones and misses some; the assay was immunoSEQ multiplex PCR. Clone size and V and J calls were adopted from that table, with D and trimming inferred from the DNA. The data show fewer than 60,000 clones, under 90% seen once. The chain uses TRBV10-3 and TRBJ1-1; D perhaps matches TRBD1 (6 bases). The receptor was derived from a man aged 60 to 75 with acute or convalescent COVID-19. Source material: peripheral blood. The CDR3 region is CAIRQGTAEAFF. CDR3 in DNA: TGTGCCATCAGACAGGGTACCGCTGAAGCTTTCTTT.